This T cell receptor beta chain emerged from a study of post-analysis software for immune sequencing data. Study-level points and caveats: There were five TRBV segments more frequent in patients than controls, and TRBV5-6, TRBV5-1 and TRBV20-1 were among them.

Unique molecular identifiers were carried by the TCR beta cDNA libraries. TCRdb used MiXCR to reprocess the PCR reads, holding one entry per CDR3 protein. This table holds about 820,000 distinct CDR3 sequences, about 53% found once. CDR1 and CDR2 from the germline V gene are SQVTM and ANQGSEA. CDR3 length equals 18 residues. The J segment lost 4 bases and the V segment lost 5 bases, leaving 23 bases of the junction unmatched. This clonotype has more than one count but fewer than ten. As yet, its antigen is unknown. V and J are TRBV29-1 and TRBJ2-7, with 7 nucleotides matching TRBD1. The source is a girl aged 10-17 years with multiple sclerosis. The material sequenced was blood. CDR3 amino acids: CSVRHPERGQGRKYEQYF. The CDR3 DNA reads TGCAGCGTTCGGCACCCCGAAAGGGGGCAGGGTCGCAAATACGAGCAGTACTTC.